This T cell receptor (beta chain) emerged from a study of T cell repertoires in cytomegalovirus infection. One entry per CDR3 protein results from TCRdb running MiXCR on the reads. The sample has 740,000 or so distinct CDR3 sequences, roughly 35% seen once. CDR1 and CDR2 from the germline V gene are PRHDT and FYEKMQ (reference sequence). Trimming shortened V by 2 bases and J by 3 bases, and 32 bases separated the two germline ends. The CDR3 has 21 amino acids. J is TRBJ2-7 and V is TRBV13; D possibly uses TRBD1 or TRBD2 (8 bases each). What was sequenced was PBMCs. This receptor was identified in a human donor in good health (CMV status not recorded). Some clones in this sample may be carry-over from other donors' samples. CDR3 amino acids: CASSLFGTGGTLAGNRYEQYF. CDR3 DNA: TGTGCCAGCAGCTTATTCGGTACAGGGGGAACCCTAGCGGGCAACCGCTACGAGCAGTACTTC. Together with reference TRBV13 and TRBJ2-7, the CDR3 gives the full variable domain: AAGVIQSPRHLIKEKRETATLKCYPIPRHDTVYWYQQGPGQDPQFLISFYEKMQSDKGSIPDRFSAQQFSDYHSELNMSSLELGDSALYFCASSLFGTGGTLAGNRYEQYFGPGTRLTVT.